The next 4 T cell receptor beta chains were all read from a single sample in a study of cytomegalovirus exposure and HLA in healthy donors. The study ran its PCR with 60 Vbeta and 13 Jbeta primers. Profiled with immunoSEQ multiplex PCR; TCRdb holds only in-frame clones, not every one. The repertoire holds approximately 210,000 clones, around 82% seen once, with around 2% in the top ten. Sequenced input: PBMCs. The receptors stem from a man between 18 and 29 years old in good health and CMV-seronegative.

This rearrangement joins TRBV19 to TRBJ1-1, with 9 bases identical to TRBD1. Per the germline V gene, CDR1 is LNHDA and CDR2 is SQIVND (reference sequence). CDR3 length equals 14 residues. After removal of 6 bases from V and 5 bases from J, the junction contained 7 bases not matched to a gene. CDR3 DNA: TGTGCCAGTAGGGGGACAGGGAGGCGGACTGAAGCTTTCTTT. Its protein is CASRGTGRRTEAFF.

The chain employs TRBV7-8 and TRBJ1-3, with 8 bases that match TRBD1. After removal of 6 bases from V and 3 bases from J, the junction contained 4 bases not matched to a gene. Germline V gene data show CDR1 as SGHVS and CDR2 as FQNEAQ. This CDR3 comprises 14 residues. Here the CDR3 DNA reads TGTGCCAGCAGTTCTACAGGGGGTGGAAACACCATATATTTT. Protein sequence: CASSSTGGGNTIYF.

CDR3 region: CASSTTAGNEKLFF. The CDR3 DNA sequence: TGTGCCAGCAGCACGACAGCGGGAAATGAAAAACTGTTTTTT. V and J are TRBV6-5 and TRBJ1-4; D is possibly TRBD1 (5 bases). Germline lookup yields CDR1 MNHEY and CDR2 SVGAGI. V was clipped by 6 bases and J by 5 bases, with 13 bases between them. The CDR3 contains 14 residues.

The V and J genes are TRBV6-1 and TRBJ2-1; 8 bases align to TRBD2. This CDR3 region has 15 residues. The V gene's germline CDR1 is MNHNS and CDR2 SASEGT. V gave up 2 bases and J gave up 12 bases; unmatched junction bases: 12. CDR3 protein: CASSEYNGRDIGQFF. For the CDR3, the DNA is TGTGCCAGCAGTGAATATAACGGGAGGGACATTGGGCAGTTCTTC.